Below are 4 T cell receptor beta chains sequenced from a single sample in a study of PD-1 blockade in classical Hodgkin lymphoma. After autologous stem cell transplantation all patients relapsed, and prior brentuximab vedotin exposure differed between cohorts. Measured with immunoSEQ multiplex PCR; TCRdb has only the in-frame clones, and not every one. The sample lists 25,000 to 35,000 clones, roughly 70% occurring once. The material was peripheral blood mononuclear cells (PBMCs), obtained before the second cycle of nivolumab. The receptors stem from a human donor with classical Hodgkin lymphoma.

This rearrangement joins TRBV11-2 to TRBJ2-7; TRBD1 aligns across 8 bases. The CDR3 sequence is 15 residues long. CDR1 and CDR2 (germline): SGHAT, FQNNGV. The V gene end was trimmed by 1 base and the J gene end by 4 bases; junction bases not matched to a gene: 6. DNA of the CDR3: TGTGCCAGCAGCTTAGGGCAGGGGGACAGGTACGAGCAGTACTTC. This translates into CASSLGQGDRYEQYF.

The DNA of the CDR3 is TGTGCCAGTAGTATCAGACAGGGGGATGAGCAGTTCTTC. It is translated as CASSIRQGDEQFF. The chain recombines TRBV19 with TRBJ2-1; 9 bases are a match to TRBD1. V was pared by 3 bases and J by 8 bases, with 2 bases of the junction left unmatched. CDR3 length: 13 amino acids. Germline-derived CDR1 and CDR2 are LNHDA and SQIVND (reference sequence).

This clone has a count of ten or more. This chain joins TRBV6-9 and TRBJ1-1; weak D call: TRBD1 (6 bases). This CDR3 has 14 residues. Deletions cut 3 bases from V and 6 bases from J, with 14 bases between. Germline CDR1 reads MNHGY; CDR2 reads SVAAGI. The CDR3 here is CASSYTGRIAEAFF. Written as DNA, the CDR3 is TGTGCCAGCAGTTACACAGGGAGGATCGCTGAAGCTTTCTTT.

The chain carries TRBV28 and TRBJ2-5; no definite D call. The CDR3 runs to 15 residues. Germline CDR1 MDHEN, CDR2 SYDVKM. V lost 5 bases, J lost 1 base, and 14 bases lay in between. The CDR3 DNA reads TGTGCCAGCAGTAAACCCCCGGGCCTCCAAGAGACCCAGTACTTC. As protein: CASSKPPGLQETQYF. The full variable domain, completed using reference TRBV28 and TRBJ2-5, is DVKVTQSSRYLVKRTGEKVFLECVQDMDHENMFWYRQDPGLGLRLIYFSYDVKMKEKGDIPEGYSVSREKKERFSLILESASTNQTSMYLCASSKPPGLQETQYFGPGTRLLVL.